This T cell receptor (beta chain) was obtained from a study of regulatory T cells in long-lasting Graves disease. Study conclusions and caveats: Since the sample size was small, accuracy may have been reduced.

Time point meaning: persistent/refractory GD, antithyroid drugs over 5 years with positive TRAb. PBMC-extracted RNA yielded the TCR library. There are 13 residues in the CDR3. With 6 bases removed from V and 7 bases from J, the gap between germline ends came to 13 bases. Per germline, CDR1 MNHEY and CDR2 SVGEGT. Arm-PCR of CDR3 regions with iRepertoire HTBI primers generated TCR beta libraries. In TCRdb, the multiplex PCR reads were re-called with MiXCR into one record per CDR3 protein. The sample records a few hundred thousand distinct CDR3 sequences, 22% being singletons. As for this clonotype: The antigen is unknown.

The TCR comes from a female donor with Graves disease. The sequencing here drew on peripheral blood mononuclear cells (PBMCs), taken when the disease was refractory, from a patient treated with antithyroid drugs. The chain recombines TRBV6-2 or TRBV6-3 with TRBJ1-5; TRBD1 might be the D (5 bases). CDR3 DNA sequence: TGTGCCAGCAGCTCCGTCAGGGAACAGCCCCAGCATTTT. Translating gives CASSSVREQPQHF.